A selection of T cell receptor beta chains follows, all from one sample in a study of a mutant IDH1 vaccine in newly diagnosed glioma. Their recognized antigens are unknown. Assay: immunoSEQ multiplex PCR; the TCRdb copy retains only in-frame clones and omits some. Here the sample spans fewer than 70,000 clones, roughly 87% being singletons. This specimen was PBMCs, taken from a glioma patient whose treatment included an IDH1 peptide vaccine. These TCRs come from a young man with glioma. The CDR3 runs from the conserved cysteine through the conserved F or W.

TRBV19,CASSIGFRSRTGELFF
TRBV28,CASSLVTGELFF
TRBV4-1,CASSQKPTSGGFTDTQYF
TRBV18,CASSRGGAFQPQHF
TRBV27,CATAGQGYTGELFF
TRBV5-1,CASRDTDGIYEQYF
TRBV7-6,CASSLAPGYTGDTEAFF
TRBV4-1,CASSQDGRANQPQHF
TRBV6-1,CASSEPRQGSYGYTF
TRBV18,CASSPHRVAPGLAASNEQFF
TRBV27,CASSPTWGSTDTQYF
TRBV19,CASSNYEQYF
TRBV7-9,CASSSRTGAAEQYF
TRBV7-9,CASSTHPTGGGETQYF
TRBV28,CASSPAVSYNEQFF
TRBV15,CATRGGFGYNSPLHF
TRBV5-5,CASTWGPGKESTEAFF
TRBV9,CASSQYSRGNYGYTF
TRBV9,CASSSRDRGPGEQYF
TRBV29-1,CSVHDFRGAFF
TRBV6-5,CASSYYAVSNYGYTF
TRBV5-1,CASSLGLEGTIYF
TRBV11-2,CASSLGTGFTNEKLFF
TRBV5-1,CASSWTDLHPGRTSGGALGEQFF
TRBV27,CASSLTGFYGYTF
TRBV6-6,CASTELFTEAFF
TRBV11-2,CASSFAPYEQYF
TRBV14,CASSQEGVNQPQHF
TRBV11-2,CASSKGRAGYEQYF
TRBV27,CASSSRTGKETQYF
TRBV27,CASKGGTGKAKNIQYF
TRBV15,CATSRVAGLNYGYTF
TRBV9,CASSPGTGGAYEQYF
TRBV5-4,CASTGGMGVNSPLHF
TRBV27,CASSLSGPLYEQYF
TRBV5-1,CASRDRVAKNIQYF
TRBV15,CATSRGTGGRNQPQHF
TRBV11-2,CASSSTGAVSDTQYF
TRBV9,CASSVEGIYNEQFF
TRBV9,CASSVHLGGGLDTEAFF
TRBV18,CASSPRDGEKLFF
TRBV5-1,CASSYSPGQGASDEQFF
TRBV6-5,CASSPSRFYGYTF
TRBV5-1,CASSLGPPEQYF
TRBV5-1,CASRLTSGGANTGELFF
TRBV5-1,CASSSSGGYNEQFF
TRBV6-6,CASSWSGPANTGELFF
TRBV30,CAWSLNRGYGYTF
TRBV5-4,CASSEDANTEAFF